The 9 T cell receptor beta chains below come from one sample, sequenced in a study of blood T cell repertoires in COVID-19. Using immunoSEQ multiplex PCR, the repertoire was profiled, and TCRdb retains in-frame clones only, with some absent. Of 110,000 to 150,000 clones in the sample, approximately 88% are singletons; the top ten hold 1.5% to 2%. The sample was peripheral blood. The receptors stem from a woman aged 50 to 60 with acute or convalescent COVID-19.

J is TRBJ1-2 and V is TRBV9, with 8 bases matching TRBD1. J was trimmed by 6 bases and V by 0 bases; bases with no gene match: 16. The germline CDR1 and CDR2 sequences are SGDLS and YYNGEE. The CDR3 consists of 18 residues. In DNA form, the CDR3 reads TGTGCCAGCAGCGTAGCTCTTTCGGACGACAGGGGCCGGGATGGCTACACCTTC. Residues: CASSVALSDDRGRDGYTF.

The V and J genes are TRBV3-1 (or the pseudogene TRBV3-2) and TRBJ2-7, with 13 bases lining up with TRBD2. The CDR3 contains 15 residues. Trimming at V came to 4 bases and at J to 4 bases, leaving 4 bases not matched to a gene. Germline CDR1 and CDR2: LGHDT and YNNKEL (reference sequence). The chain's CDR3 is CASSRPGLAGYEQYF. The CDR3 DNA reads TGTGCCAGCAGCCGCCCGGGACTAGCGGGGTACGAGCAGTACTTC.

This clone was observed a single time. The chain is built from TRBV10-2 and TRBJ2-1, with D perhaps TRBD2 (6 bases). Per germline, CDR1 WSHSY and CDR2 SAAADI. Trimming removed 4 bases at V and 8 bases at J, with 18 bases between. This CDR3 region has 15 residues. CDR3 in amino acids: CASSGTPSVEDEQFF. The CDR3 coding sequence is TGCGCCAGCAGTGGAACACCTAGCGTCGAGGATGAGCAGTTCTTC.

Many counts were recorded for this clone. The rearrangement links TRBV9 to TRBJ2-7, with a possible D match to TRBD1 (7 bases). Germline CDR1 is SGDLS and CDR2 is YYNGEE. V was pared by 0 bases and J by 1 base, with 14 bases between. CDR3 length equals 16 residues. CDR3 residues: CASSVAVRGDSYEQYF. The CDR3 DNA is TGTGCCAGCAGCGTAGCGGTCAGGGGGGATTCCTACGAGCAGTACTTC.

Points on this clone: One end of the junction is discordant with germline, which a read error may explain. The chain is built from TRBV28 and TRBJ1-1, with a possible D match to TRBD1 (5 bases). This CDR3 has 15 residues. CDR1 and CDR2 from the germline V gene are MDHEN and SYDVKM. CDR3 coding DNA: TGTGCCAGCAGTTTAGGGGCAGTTGGGGTCACTGAGGCTTTCTTT. This translates into CASSLGAVGVTEAFF.

This clone occurred once. The chain carries TRBV6-5 and TRBJ1-3; TRBD1 might be the D (6 bases). The germline V gene encodes CDR1 MNHEY and CDR2 SVGAGI. The length of the CDR3 is 15 residues. Trimming took off 4 bases at V and 4 bases at J, with 14 bases between the two ends. This CDR3 is CASSSYRASGNTIYF. The CDR3 coding sequence is TGTGCCAGCAGTTCCTACAGGGCGTCCGGAAACACCATATATTTT.

V is TRBV6-5 and J is TRBJ2-1; possible D gene TRBD2, 6 bases. Trimming left V 4 bases short and J 2 bases short, with 15 bases between. The germline gives CDR1 MNHEY, CDR2 SVGAGI. The CDR3 contains 16 residues. This CDR3 reads CASSSGRASAYNEQFF. CDR3 sequence (DNA): TGTGCCAGCAGTTCAGGGCGGGCTAGCGCCTACAATGAGCAGTTCTTC.

This sequence joins TRBV30 and TRBJ2-5; 11 positions agree with TRBD2. This CDR3 contains 14 residues. Germline CDR1 reads GTSNPN; CDR2 reads SVGIG (reference sequence). Unmatched junction bases numbered 9, after V lost 5 bases and J lost 7 bases. The CDR3 sequence: CAWDSSGGWSTQYF. As DNA, the CDR3 is TGTGCCTGGGATTCTAGCGGGGGGTGGTCGACCCAGTACTTC.

J is TRBJ2-7 and V is TRBV27, with 7 positions matching TRBD1. V was clipped by 5 bases and J by 4 bases; unmatched bases: 8. CDR3 length equals 14 residues. CDR1 is MNHEY, CDR2 SMNVEV, per germline (reference sequence). In nucleotides, the CDR3 is TGTGCCAGCAGTCAGCTGGACAGGTCATACGAGCAGTACTTC. Translation: CASSQLDRSYEQYF.